Listed below are T cell receptor beta chains from one sample, sequenced in a study of T cells in Graves' hyperthyroidism and ophthalmopathy. TCRdb recomputed calls from the multiplex PCR reads with MiXCR, one row per CDR3 protein. The data contain over 650,000 distinct CDR3 sequences, about 17% of them singletons. Sequencing input: blood. The receptors stem from a man aged 18 to 29 with Graves' hyperthyroidism. Each CDR3 is given without its conserved first and last residue. The order of the fields is V gene, CDR3 protein.

v_gene: TRBV12-3/TRBV12-4
CDR3aa: ASRKQGNNSPLH

v_gene: TRBV28
CDR3aa: ASSLKGSYYEQY

v_gene: TRBV2
CDR3aa: ASSQLAYAGETQY

v_gene: TRBV9
CDR3aa: ASNSEGRMDIQY

v_gene: TRBV9
CDR3aa: ASSGRGVDYGYT

v_gene: TRBV5-1
CDR3aa: ASSLAKPTGELF

v_gene: TRBV19
CDR3aa: ASSILVTGELF

v_gene: TRBV29-1
CDR3aa: SVDRGGSYNEQF

v_gene: TRBV11-1
CDR3aa: ASRSNRGEQY

v_gene: TRBV6-5
CDR3aa: ASSYGPLTGDILTGKLF

v_gene: TRBV19
CDR3aa: ASSPGRGATNEKLF

v_gene: TRBV19
CDR3aa: ASRWSGKLF

v_gene: TRBV29-1
CDR3aa: SVATGLGNQPQH

v_gene: TRBV6-2/TRBV6-3
CDR3aa: ASTDRRQETQY

v_gene: TRBV7-2
CDR3aa: ASSLRQIEETQY

v_gene: TRBV12-3/TRBV12-4
CDR3aa: ASSYGTGRTNTQY

v_gene: TRBV6-1
CDR3aa: ASNPRRAAQPQH

v_gene: TRBV11-2
CDR3aa: ASSLDVTQETQY

v_gene: TRBV7-9
CDR3aa: ASSDGTGYYGYT

v_gene: TRBV3-1
CDR3aa: ASSQDVSATNEKLF

v_gene: TRBV12-3/TRBV12-4
CDR3aa: ASSPPVGQGIYEQY

v_gene: TRBV19
CDR3aa: ASSKRDGTDTQY

v_gene: TRBV10-2
CDR3aa: ASSESVSNYGYT

v_gene: TRBV15
CDR3aa: ATSRDHLTRY

v_gene: TRBV7-2
CDR3aa: ASSLSSRGQIYEQY

v_gene: TRBV6-1
CDR3aa: ASSVSGKRAEQY

v_gene: TRBV27
CDR3aa: TSSSGVSFYTDTQY

v_gene: TRBV5-4
CDR3aa: ASRKDGSTTTDTQY

v_gene: TRBV18
CDR3aa: ASSPPGGVGPEAF

v_gene: TRBV28
CDR3aa: ASSLRTGASGNTEAF

v_gene: TRBV9
CDR3aa: ASSGSDGELF

v_gene: TRBV10-3
CDR3aa: AISGTSGRGGPYEQY

v_gene: TRBV20-1
CDR3aa: SASGTGVSYEQY

v_gene: TRBV12-3/TRBV12-4
CDR3aa: ASSRRGAGENQETQY

v_gene: TRBV5-1
CDR3aa: ASSLTGERYEQY

v_gene: TRBV6-1
CDR3aa: ASSEVGGAKNIQY

v_gene: TRBV6-1
CDR3aa: ASSYVGTGGFDGYT

v_gene: TRBV27
CDR3aa: ATSPRRGRAYNEQF

v_gene: TRBV7-9
CDR3aa: ASSLGGRLNNEQF

v_gene: TRBV27
CDR3aa: ASSLSYRGPDTQY